This is a list of T cell receptor beta chains from one sample in a study of beta chain features in type 1 diabetes. Only in-frame clones appear in the TCRdb table, and some are missing; sequencing was by immunoSEQ multiplex PCR. The sample holds fewer than 250,000 clones; about 63% are singletons and the top ten take about 0.05%. The specimen sequenced was naive CD4+ T cells from blood. The origin of the receptors is a man aged 25-40 years in good health. Both conserved end residues are part of each CDR3. D genes are given only for firm matches. A clone size is listed for some rows: how often the clone was seen (once, few, many), or a class if it is expanded.

D gene: TRBD1; V gene: TRBV28; clone size: .; J gene: TRBJ1-5; CDR3 length: 13; CDR3 DNA: TGTGCCAGCAGTTTCAGGGGGCGAGAGCCCCAGCATTTT; CDR3 protein: CASSFRGREPQHF
D gene: TRBD1; V gene: TRBV7-9; clone size: .; J gene: TRBJ2-5; CDR3 length: 16; CDR3 DNA: TGTGCCAGCAGCTTACAGGGGGCGCTGGTATCAGAGACCCAGTACTTC; CDR3 protein: CASSLQGALVSETQYF
D gene: .; V gene: TRBV10-3; clone size: .; J gene: TRBJ2-1; CDR3 length: 11; CDR3 DNA: TGTGCCATCAGCGTGGGGGATGAGCAGTTCTTC; CDR3 protein: CAISVGDEQFF
D gene: .; V gene: TRBV10-3; clone size: few; J gene: TRBJ2-5; CDR3 length: 16; CDR3 DNA: TGTGCCATCAGTTCCGCGACTGGCCTCGCCGGAGGGACCCAGTACTTC; CDR3 protein: CAISSATGLAGGTQYF
D gene: .; V gene: TRBV29-1; clone size: .; J gene: TRBJ1-1; CDR3 length: 13; CDR3 DNA: TGCAGCGTTTCACAGGGCCGGAGCACTGAAGCTTTCTTT; CDR3 protein: CSVSQGRSTEAFF
D gene: .; V gene: TRBV21-1; clone size: .; J gene: TRBJ2-1; CDR3 length: 12; CDR3 DNA: TGTGCCAGCAGCACTTCCGGATCAAATCGGTTCTTC; CDR3 protein: CASSTSGSNRFF
D gene: TRBD1; V gene: TRBV4-3; clone size: .; J gene: TRBJ1-1; CDR3 length: 14; CDR3 DNA: TGCGCCAGCAGCCAGCCGAACAGGGGTGCTGAAGCTTTCTTT; CDR3 protein: CASSQPNRGAEAFF
D gene: .; V gene: TRBV19; clone size: .; J gene: TRBJ2-7; CDR3 length: 14; CDR3 DNA: TGTGCCAGTAGCAAGAGGGACGGATCCTACGAGCAGTACTTC; CDR3 protein: CASSKRDGSYEQYF
D gene: .; V gene: TRBV25-1; clone size: .; J gene: TRBJ1-4; CDR3 length: 13; CDR3 DNA: TGTGCCAGCAGTGATTGGGGTAATGAAAAACTGTTTTTT; CDR3 protein: CASSDWGNEKLFF
D gene: .; V gene: TRBV7-2; clone size: .; J gene: TRBJ1-1; CDR3 length: 15; CDR3 DNA: TGTGCCAGCAGCTCCCCGGGACGCAAGAACACTGAAGCTTTCTTT; CDR3 protein: CASSSPGRKNTEAFF
D gene: TRBD1; V gene: TRBV30; clone size: .; J gene: TRBJ1-2; CDR3 length: 16; CDR3 DNA: TGTGCCTGGAGCCCCAGGCCTGGGCAGGGGGCGTATGGCTACACCTTC; CDR3 protein: CAWSPRPGQGAYGYTF
D gene: TRBD1; V gene: TRBV2; clone size: .; J gene: TRBJ2-1; CDR3 length: 15; CDR3 DNA: TGTGCCAGCAGATGGGACAGGGGGGATAACAATGAGCAGTTCTTC; CDR3 protein: CASRWDRGDNNEQFF
D gene: TRBD2; V gene: TRBV28; clone size: .; J gene: TRBJ2-5; CDR3 length: 14; CDR3 DNA: TGTGCCAGCGGCCAGCGGGGAGTTCAAGAGACCCAGTACTTC; CDR3 protein: CASGQRGVQETQYF
D gene: .; V gene: TRBV28; clone size: .; J gene: TRBJ1-1; CDR3 length: 12; CDR3 DNA: TGTGCCAGCAGGGGCGCGGTGGACGGAGCTTTCTTT; CDR3 protein: CASRGAVDGAFF
D gene: .; V gene: TRBV29-1; clone size: .; J gene: TRBJ2-7; CDR3 length: 13; CDR3 DNA: TGCAGCGTTGAAGGACAGACCTCCTACGAGCAGTACTTC; CDR3 protein: CSVEGQTSYEQYF
D gene: TRBD1; V gene: TRBV6-6; clone size: .; J gene: TRBJ2-5; CDR3 length: 14; CDR3 DNA: TGTGCCAGCAAGACAGGGACAGCGGCAGAGACCCAGTACTTC; CDR3 protein: CASKTGTAAETQYF
D gene: TRBD1; V gene: TRBV25-1; clone size: .; J gene: TRBJ1-6; CDR3 length: 15; CDR3 DNA: TGTGCCAGCAGTGAGGTACAGGGGCTTGGGTCACCCCTCCACTTT; CDR3 protein: CASSEVQGLGSPLHF
D gene: .; V gene: TRBV30; clone size: .; J gene: TRBJ1-4; CDR3 length: 12; CDR3 DNA: TGTGCCTGGAGTGGCCCCACTGAAAAACTGTTTTTT; CDR3 protein: CAWSGPTEKLFF
D gene: .; V gene: TRBV30; clone size: few; J gene: TRBJ2-1; CDR3 length: 13; CDR3 DNA: TGTGCCTGGAGTCCAAGCTCCTACAATGAGCAGTTCTTC; CDR3 protein: CAWSPSSYNEQFF
D gene: .; V gene: TRBV5-1; clone size: .; J gene: TRBJ2-6; CDR3 length: 14; CDR3 DNA: TGCGCCAGCAGCTTGAGCACCGGGGCCAACGTCCTGACTTTC; CDR3 protein: CASSLSTGANVLTF
D gene: .; V gene: TRBV29-1; clone size: .; J gene: TRBJ2-3; CDR3 length: 11; CDR3 DNA: TGCAGCGCTTCTAGCACAGATACGCAGTATTTT; CDR3 protein: CSASSTDTQYF
D gene: .; V gene: TRBV9; clone size: .; J gene: TRBJ2-4; CDR3 length: 13; CDR3 DNA: TGTGCCAGCAGCGTAGAACCACGAAACATTCAGTACTTC; CDR3 protein: CASSVEPRNIQYF
D gene: .; V gene: TRBV30; clone size: .; J gene: TRBJ1-1; CDR3 length: 12; CDR3 DNA: TGTGCCTGGAGTGTAATAGGGGCTGAAGCTTTCTTT; CDR3 protein: CAWSVIGAEAFF
D gene: .; V gene: TRBV7-2; clone size: .; J gene: TRBJ2-1; CDR3 length: 13; CDR3 DNA: TGTGCCAGCAGAAAAGGGGGGCTACCTGAGCAGTTCTTC; CDR3 protein: CASRKGGLPEQFF
D gene: TRBD1; V gene: TRBV30; clone size: .; J gene: TRBJ2-3; CDR3 length: 16; CDR3 DNA: TGTGCCTGGAGTATCCAGCAGCGACAGGGGTCAGATACGCAGTATTTT; CDR3 protein: CAWSIQQRQGSDTQYF
D gene: .; V gene: TRBV30; clone size: once; J gene: TRBJ1-5; CDR3 length: 14; CDR3 DNA: TGTGCCTGGAGTCCCCCTACCCTCAATCAGCCCCAGCATTTT; CDR3 protein: CAWSPPTLNQPQHF
D gene: TRBD1; V gene: TRBV5-4; clone size: .; J gene: TRBJ2-5; CDR3 length: 13; CDR3 DNA: TGTGCCAGCAGCGTGGACAGGGAAGAGACCCAGTACTTC; CDR3 protein: CASSVDREETQYF
D gene: .; V gene: TRBV18; clone size: once; J gene: TRBJ2-3; CDR3 length: 14; CDR3 DNA: TGTGCCAGCTCACCTACGGGACAAACAGATACGCAGTATTTT; CDR3 protein: CASSPTGQTDTQYF
D gene: .; V gene: TRBV29-1; clone size: few; J gene: TRBJ2-2; CDR3 length: 14; CDR3 DNA: TGCAGCGCCATTTTTAGATTGAACACCGGGGAGCTGTTTTTT; CDR3 protein: CSAIFRLNTGELFF
D gene: .; V gene: TRBV29-1; clone size: few; J gene: TRBJ2-7; CDR3 length: 14; CDR3 DNA: TGCAGCGTTGTCGTCAGGGGATGGACCTACGAGCAGTACTTC; CDR3 protein: CSVVVRGWTYEQYF
D gene: .; V gene: TRBV27; clone size: once; J gene: TRBJ2-7; CDR3 length: 17; CDR3 DNA: TGTGCCAGCAGTCCCTCCGGAGGGGTATGGGTCTTAGACGAGCAGTACTTC; CDR3 protein: CASSPSGGVWVLDEQYF
D gene: TRBD1; V gene: TRBV13; clone size: .; J gene: TRBJ1-2; CDR3 length: 13; CDR3 DNA: TGTGCCAGCAGCTTAGCAGGGGGGAGAGGCTACACCTTC; CDR3 protein: CASSLAGGRGYTF
D gene: .; V gene: TRBV7-2; clone size: .; J gene: TRBJ2-4; CDR3 length: 13; CDR3 DNA: TGTGCCAGCAGCTCGGACAGAAAAAACATTCAGTACTTC; CDR3 protein: CASSSDRKNIQYF
D gene: .; V gene: TRBV29-1; clone size: .; J gene: TRBJ2-3; CDR3 length: 13; CDR3 DNA: TGCAGCGCTAAGGGTGTTTTAGCAGATACGCAGTATTTT; CDR3 protein: CSAKGVLADTQYF
D gene: .; V gene: TRBV6-1; clone size: .; J gene: TRBJ1-5; CDR3 length: 15; CDR3 DNA: TGTGCCAGCAGTAAATTGTACAGGCACAATCAGCCCCAGCATTTT; CDR3 protein: CASSKLYRHNQPQHF
D gene: TRBD2; V gene: TRBV19; clone size: once; J gene: TRBJ2-3; CDR3 length: 16; CDR3 DNA: TGTGCCAGTACTCTGCGGGGGGGTTATGGCACAGATACGCAGTATTTT; CDR3 protein: CASTLRGGYGTDTQYF
D gene: TRBD2; V gene: TRBV29-1; clone size: once; J gene: TRBJ2-5; CDR3 length: 15; CDR3 DNA: TGCAGCGTTGGGGACCCAGCGGGAGCTGGGGAGACCCAGTACTTC; CDR3 protein: CSVGDPAGAGETQYF
D gene: .; V gene: TRBV29-1; clone size: .; J gene: TRBJ1-2; CDR3 length: 14; CDR3 DNA: TGCAGCGTTGAACCCTCCGGGACTGACTATGGCTACACCTTC; CDR3 protein: CSVEPSGTDYGYTF
D gene: TRBD2; V gene: TRBV29-1; clone size: .; J gene: TRBJ2-3; CDR3 length: 13; CDR3 DNA: TGCAGCGTTGGTCTAGCGGGAGGAGATACGCAGTATTTT; CDR3 protein: CSVGLAGGDTQYF
D gene: TRBD2; V gene: TRBV9; clone size: .; J gene: TRBJ2-7; CDR3 length: 14; CDR3 DNA: TGTGCCAGCAGTAAAACTAGCGCCTCCTACGAGCAGTACTTC; CDR3 protein: CASSKTSASYEQYF
D gene: .; V gene: TRBV18; clone size: .; J gene: TRBJ2-1; CDR3 length: 13; CDR3 DNA: TGTGCCAGCTCACCACCAGTCCTCAATGAGCAGTTCTTC; CDR3 protein: CASSPPVLNEQFF
D gene: .; V gene: TRBV5-6; clone size: .; J gene: TRBJ2-7; CDR3 length: 12; CDR3 DNA: TGTGCCAGCAGCTTTGGTCGATACGAGCAGTACTTC; CDR3 protein: CASSFGRYEQYF
D gene: .; V gene: TRBV9; clone size: .; J gene: TRBJ2-1; CDR3 length: 13; CDR3 DNA: TGTGCCAGCAGCACCGGGACTTCGGATGAGCAGTTCTTC; CDR3 protein: CASSTGTSDEQFF
D gene: .; V gene: TRBV13; clone size: .; J gene: TRBJ2-7; CDR3 length: 15; CDR3 DNA: TGTGCCAGCAGCAAAATAAAAACGGGAAGACACGAGCAGTACTTC; CDR3 protein: CASSKIKTGRHEQYF
D gene: .; V gene: TRBV27; clone size: few; J gene: TRBJ2-3; CDR3 length: 12; CDR3 DNA: TGTGCCAGCAGTCCGTCCTCAGATACGCAGTATTTT; CDR3 protein: CASSPSSDTQYF
D gene: .; V gene: TRBV29-1; clone size: .; J gene: TRBJ2-1; CDR3 length: 10; CDR3 DNA: TGCAGCGTGGAGAAAAATGAGCAGTTCTTC; CDR3 protein: CSVEKNEQFF
D gene: .; V gene: TRBV14; clone size: .; J gene: TRBJ2-7; CDR3 length: 14; CDR3 DNA: TGTGCCAGCAGCCAAGATGACAGCACCTACGAGCAGTACTTC; CDR3 protein: CASSQDDSTYEQYF
D gene: TRBD2; V gene: TRBV25-1; clone size: once; J gene: TRBJ2-1; CDR3 length: 16; CDR3 DNA: TGTGCCAGCAGTGAACATTTGGGTAGGGGAGGGGATGAGCAGTTCTTC; CDR3 protein: CASSEHLGRGGDEQFF
D gene: .; V gene: TRBV29-1; clone size: .; J gene: TRBJ2-7; CDR3 length: 13; CDR3 DNA: TGCAGCGTTGCGGGCCAGAACCTACGACAGCAGTACTTC; CDR3 protein: CSVAGQNLRQQYF
D gene: .; V gene: TRBV9; clone size: .; J gene: TRBJ2-1; CDR3 length: 14; CDR3 DNA: TGTGCCAGCAGCGCCGCCACTATCTACAATGAGCAGTTCTTC; CDR3 protein: CASSAATIYNEQFF
D gene: .; V gene: TRBV15; clone size: .; J gene: TRBJ2-1; CDR3 length: 16; CDR3 DNA: TGTGCCACCAGCAGAGATAGGGCAGGGGCCTACAATGAGCAGTTCTTC; CDR3 protein: CATSRDRAGAYNEQFF
D gene: .; V gene: TRBV7-2; clone size: .; J gene: TRBJ2-6; CDR3 length: 16; CDR3 DNA: TGTGCCAGCAGCTTAGCGCAGACCTCTGGGGCCAACGTCCTGACTTTC; CDR3 protein: CASSLAQTSGANVLTF
D gene: TRBD1; V gene: TRBV9; clone size: .; J gene: TRBJ2-1; CDR3 length: 15; CDR3 DNA: TGTGCCAGCAGCGTAGCTGTGACAGGGTTGCATGAGCAGTTCTTC; CDR3 protein: CASSVAVTGLHEQFF
D gene: TRBD1; V gene: TRBV6-5; clone size: .; J gene: TRBJ1-1; CDR3 length: 15; CDR3 DNA: TGTGCCAGCAGTTACTCGAGACAGGGAAGAACTGAAGCTTTCTTT; CDR3 protein: CASSYSRQGRTEAFF
D gene: .; V gene: TRBV18; clone size: .; J gene: TRBJ1-4; CDR3 length: 11; CDR3 DNA: TGTGCCAGCTCACCTTCAGAAAAACTGTTTTTT; CDR3 protein: CASSPSEKLFF
D gene: TRBD1; V gene: TRBV14; clone size: .; J gene: TRBJ2-3; CDR3 length: 14; CDR3 DNA: TGTGCCAGCAGCCAGCCGGGACAGATAGATACGCAGTATTTT; CDR3 protein: CASSQPGQIDTQYF
D gene: .; V gene: TRBV12-5; clone size: .; J gene: TRBJ2-1; CDR3 length: 13; CDR3 DNA: TGTGCTAGTGGTTTGGTACAAAGGAATGAGCAGTTCTTC; CDR3 protein: CASGLVQRNEQFF